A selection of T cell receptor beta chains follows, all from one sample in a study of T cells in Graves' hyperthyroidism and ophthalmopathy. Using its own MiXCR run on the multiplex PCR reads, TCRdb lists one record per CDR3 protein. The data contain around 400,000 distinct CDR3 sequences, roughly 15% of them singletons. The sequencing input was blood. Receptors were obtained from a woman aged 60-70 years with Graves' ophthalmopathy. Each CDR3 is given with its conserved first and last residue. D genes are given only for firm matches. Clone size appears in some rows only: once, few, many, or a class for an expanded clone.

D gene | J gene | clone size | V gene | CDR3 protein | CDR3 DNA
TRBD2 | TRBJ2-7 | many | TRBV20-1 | CSARDFKGLAVGEQYF | TGCAGTGCTAGAGATTTCAAGGGACTAGCGGTTGGGGAGCAGTACTTC
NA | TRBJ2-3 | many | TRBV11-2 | CASSPKDTQYF | TGTGCCAGCAGCCCAAAGGATACGCAGTATTTT
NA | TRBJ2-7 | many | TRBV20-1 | CSARNPRGYEQYF | TGCAGTGCTAGAAATCCCCGGGGCTACGAGCAGTACTTC
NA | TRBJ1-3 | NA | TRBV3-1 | CASSPLSGNTIYF | TGTGCCAGCAGCCCCTTGAGCGGAAACACCATATATTTT
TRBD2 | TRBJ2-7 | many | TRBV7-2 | CASSLARLAGGPGQYF | TGTGCCAGCAGCTTAGCCCGACTAGCGGGAGGGCCAGGGCAGTACTTC
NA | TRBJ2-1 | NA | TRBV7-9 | CASSPLGPPREQFF | TGTGCCAGCAGCCCCCTGGGCCCCCCCCGTGAGCAGTTCTTC
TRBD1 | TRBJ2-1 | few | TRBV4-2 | CASSQGDRGTYNEQFF | TGTGCCAGCAGCCAAGGTGACAGGGGGACCTACAATGAGCAGTTCTTC
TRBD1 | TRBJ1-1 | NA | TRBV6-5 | CASSYRGQGTEAFF | TGTGCCAGCAGTTACAGGGGACAGGGTACTGAAGCTTTCTTT
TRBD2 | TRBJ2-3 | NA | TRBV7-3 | CASSPEGTSATDTQYF | TGTGCCAGCAGCCCAGAAGGGACTAGCGCCACAGATACGCAGTATTTT
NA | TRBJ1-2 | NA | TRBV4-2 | CASSREVSANYGYTF | TGTGCCAGCAGCCGAGAGGTCAGCGCTAACTATGGCTACACCTTC
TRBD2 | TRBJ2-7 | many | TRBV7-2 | CASSLLAGANEQYF | TGTGCCAGCAGCTTATTGGCGGGAGCGAACGAGCAGTACTTC
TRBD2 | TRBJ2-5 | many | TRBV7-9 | CASSKNGLAGDAQYF | TGTGCCAGCAGCAAAAATGGACTAGCAGGCGATGCCCAGTACTTC
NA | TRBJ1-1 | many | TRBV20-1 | CSASAAGLNTEAFF | TGCAGTGCTAGCGCCGCCGGGTTGAACACTGAAGCTTTCTTT
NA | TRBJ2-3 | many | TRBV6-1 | CASRAMVTTDTQYF | TGTGCCAGCAGGGCTATGGTGACCACAGATACGCAGTATTTT
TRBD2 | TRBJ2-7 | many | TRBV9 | CASSVGTGDYYEQYF | TGTGCCAGCAGCGTAGGGACCGGGGACTACTACGAGCAGTACTTC
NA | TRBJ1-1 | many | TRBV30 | CAWVGQLNTEAFF | TGTGCCTGGGTCGGACAGTTAAACACTGAAGCTTTCTTT
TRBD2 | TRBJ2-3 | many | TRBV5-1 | CASSGTSGSADTQYF | TGCGCCAGCAGCGGGACTAGCGGGAGTGCAGATACGCAGTATTTT